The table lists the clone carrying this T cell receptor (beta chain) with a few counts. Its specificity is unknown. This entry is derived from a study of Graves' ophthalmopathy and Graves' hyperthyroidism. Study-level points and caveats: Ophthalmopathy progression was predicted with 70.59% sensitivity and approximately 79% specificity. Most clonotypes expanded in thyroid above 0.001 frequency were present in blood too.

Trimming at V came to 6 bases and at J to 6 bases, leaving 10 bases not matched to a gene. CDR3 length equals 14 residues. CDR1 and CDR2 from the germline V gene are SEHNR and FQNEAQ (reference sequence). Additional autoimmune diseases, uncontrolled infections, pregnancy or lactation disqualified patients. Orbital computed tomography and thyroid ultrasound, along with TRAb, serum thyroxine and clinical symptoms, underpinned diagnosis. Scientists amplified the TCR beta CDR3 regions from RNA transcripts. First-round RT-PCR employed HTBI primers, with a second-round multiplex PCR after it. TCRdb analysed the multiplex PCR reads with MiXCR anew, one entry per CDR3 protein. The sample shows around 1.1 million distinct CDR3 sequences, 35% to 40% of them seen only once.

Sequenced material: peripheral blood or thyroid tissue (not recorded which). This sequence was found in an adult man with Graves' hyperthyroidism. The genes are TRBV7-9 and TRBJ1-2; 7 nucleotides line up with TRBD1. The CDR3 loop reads CASRRQGTVHGYTF. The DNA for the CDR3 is TGTGCCAGCAGAAGACAGGGAACGGTACATGGCTACACCTTC.